This T cell receptor (beta chain) was sequenced in a study of blood T cell repertoires in COVID-19. Seattle cases were enrolled at active infection and followed longitudinally. Under the authors' procedure: Scientists estimated how many nucleated cells there were by amplifying reference gene primers. Assay used: immunoSEQ multiplex PCR; TCRdb lists only in-frame clones, some missing. That table is the source of V, J and clone size, and D and trimming were worked out from the DNA. The sample consists of under 95,000 clones, 80% to 95% of them appearing once. CDR1 LGHDT and CDR2 YNNKEL come from the germline V gene (reference sequence). This CDR3 region has 13 residues. Trimming cost V 0 bases and J 4 bases, with 5 bases left between them.

The rearrangement links TRBV3-1 (or the pseudogene TRBV3-2) to TRBJ2-3; D remains unclear. Sequencing was performed on peripheral blood. The sequence was obtained from a man aged 45-65 years with COVID-19, enrolled during active disease. This chain's CDR3 is CASSQEVADTQYF. The CDR3 coding sequence is TGTGCCAGCAGCCAAGAAGTAGCAGATACGCAGTATTTT.